This TCR beta chain was captured in a study of blood T cell repertoires in COVID-19. About the research overall: Material from acute and convalescent COVID-19 was sourced from the United States, Italy and Spain.

This clone is a singleton in its sample. With 7 bases clipped from V and 2 bases from J, the junction kept 7 bases outside the gene matches. In germline, CDR1 is LNHDA, CDR2 SQIVND (reference sequence). CDR3 length: 15 amino acids. Original methodology: The assay estimated nucleated cells by amplifying reference gene primers. Sequencing used immunoSEQ multiplex PCR; TCRdb keeps in-frame clones, though not all of them. V and J calls and clone size follow that table, whereas D and trimming were derived from the DNA. This table holds about 120,000 clones, over 70% found once. The sample was peripheral blood. This receptor was taken from a man aged 50 to 59 with acute or convalescent COVID-19. V gene TRBV19 combines with J gene TRBJ2-3; 9 bases align to TRBD2. CDR3 sequence: CASMRVAGVTDTQYF. The CDR3 bases are TGTGCCAGTATGAGGGTAGCGGGGGTCACAGATACGCAGTATTTT.